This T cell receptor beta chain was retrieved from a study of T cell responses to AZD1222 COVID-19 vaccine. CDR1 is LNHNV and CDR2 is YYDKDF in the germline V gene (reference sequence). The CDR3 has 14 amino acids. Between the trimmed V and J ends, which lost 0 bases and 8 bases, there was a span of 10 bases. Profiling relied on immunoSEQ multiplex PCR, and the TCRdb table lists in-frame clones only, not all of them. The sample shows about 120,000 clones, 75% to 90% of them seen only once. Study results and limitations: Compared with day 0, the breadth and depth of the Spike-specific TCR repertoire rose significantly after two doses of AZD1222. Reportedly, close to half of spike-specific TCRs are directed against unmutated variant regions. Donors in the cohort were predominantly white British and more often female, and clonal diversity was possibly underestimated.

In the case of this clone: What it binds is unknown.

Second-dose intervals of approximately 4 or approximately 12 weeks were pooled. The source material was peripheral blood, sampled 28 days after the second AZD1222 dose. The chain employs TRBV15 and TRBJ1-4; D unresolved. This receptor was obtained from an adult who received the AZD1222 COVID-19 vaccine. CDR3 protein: CATSREVLGEKLFF. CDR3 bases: TGTGCCACCAGCAGAGAAGTACTAGGGGAAAAACTGTTTTTT. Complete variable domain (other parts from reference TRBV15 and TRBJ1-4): DAMVIQNPRYQVTQFGKPVTLSCSQTLNHNVMYWYQQKSSQAPKLLFHYYDKDFNNEADTPDNFQSRRPNTSFCFLDIRSPGLGDTAMYLCATSREVLGEKLFFGSGTQLSVL.